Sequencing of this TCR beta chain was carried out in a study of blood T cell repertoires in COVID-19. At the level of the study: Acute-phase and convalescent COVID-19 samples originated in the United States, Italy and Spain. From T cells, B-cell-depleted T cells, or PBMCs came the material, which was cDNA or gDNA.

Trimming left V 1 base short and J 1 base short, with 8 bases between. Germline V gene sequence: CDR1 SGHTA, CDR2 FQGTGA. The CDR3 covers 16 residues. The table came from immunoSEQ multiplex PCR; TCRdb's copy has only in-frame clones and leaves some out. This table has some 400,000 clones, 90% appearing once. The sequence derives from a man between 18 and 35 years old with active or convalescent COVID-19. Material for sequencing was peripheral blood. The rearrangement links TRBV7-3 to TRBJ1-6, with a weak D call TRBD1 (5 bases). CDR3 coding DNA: TGTGCCAGCAGCTTAATCGGGGGGTCCTATAATTCACCCCTCCACTTT. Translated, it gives CASSLIGGSYNSPLHF.